Detailed here is one T cell receptor beta chain. As yet, its antigen is unknown. Free of recent acute infections or vaccinations, the donors were healthy HIV-negative adults. These data come from a study of shared clonotypes between healthy human individuals. Study details: Each donor's CD8 memory used one plate, CD8 naive two, each CD4 subset three. Whole-study findings and limits: Donor clonotype sharing was expected to depend on sequencing depth.

The repertoire was sequenced with immunoSEQ multiplex PCR; TCRdb's copy has only in-frame clones and lacks some. The table shows about 2.3 million clones, with more than 80% occurring only once. Germline CDR1 SQVTM, CDR2 ANQGSEA. This CDR3 region has 12 residues. V was clipped by 8 bases and J by 1 base; unmatched bases: 3. The chain employs TRBV29-1 and TRBJ1-1; TRBD1 agrees at 8 bases. Sequencing was performed on naive CD4+ T cells from PBMCs. Described subset: CD45RA+ positively selected. The TCR was taken from a man aged 18 to 29 in good health. Some clones in this sample may be carry-over from other donors' samples. The CDR3: CSTGQGNTEAFF. CDR3 in DNA: TGCAGCACCGGACAGGGGAACACTGAAGCTTTCTTT.